The 23 T cell receptor beta chains given below trace back to one sample, sequenced in a study of response to subunit inactivated influenza vaccine. In TCRdb, the RT-PCR reads were re-called with MiXCR into one record per CDR3 protein. The sample has about 240,000 distinct CDR3 sequences, 9% to 15% seen once; the top ten hold approximately 8.4%. Sample: non-naive T cells sorted from PBMCs, taken about 14 days before vaccination. These receptors were collected from a man between 45 and 60 years old who received an inactivated influenza vaccine.

In its sample, this clonotype was seen a few times. The chain carries TRBV6-1 and TRBJ2-4; 7 positions agree with TRBD2. After removal of 6 bases from V and 6 bases from J, the junction contained 5 bases not matched to a gene. Germline values: CDR1 MNHNS, CDR2 SASEGT. There are 13 residues in the CDR3. CDR3 in DNA: TGTGCCAGCAGAGCCTGGGGGGGAAACATTCAGTACTTC. This encodes CASRAWGGNIQYF.

The chain has TRBV27 and TRBJ1-2, with a tentative D call TRBD1 (6 bases). V lost 8 bases and J 4 bases, leaving 17 bases between the germline ends. In germline, CDR1 is MNHEY, CDR2 SMNVEV (reference sequence). The CDR3 is made up of 14 amino acids. This CDR3 is CASAPQTGPYGYTF. CDR3 DNA sequence: TGTGCCAGCGCGCCACAGACAGGACCCTATGGCTACACCTTC.

Many counts were recorded for this clonotype. The gene calls are TRBV12-3 or TRBV12-4 and TRBJ1-6; D perhaps matches TRBD1 (5 bases). Trimming took 6 bases from V and 0 from J, leaving 9 bases between them. CDR3 size: 15 residues. CDR3 residues: CASSRRGSYNSPLHF. The CDR3 coding sequence is TGTGCCAGCAGCCGGAGGGGCTCCTATAATTCACCCCTCCACTTT.

At least ten counts were recorded for this clonotype. The J gene is TRBJ1-4, the V gene TRBV7-2; no clear D. The CDR3 spans 17 residues. The V end lost 6 bases, the J end lost 4 bases, and 21 bases lay between the germline ends. The V gene's germline CDR1 is SGHTA and CDR2 FQGNSA. The CDR3 sequence: CASREDKYGPYNEKLFF. The CDR3 bases are TGTGCCAGCAGAGAAGATAAGTACGGTCCCTATAATGAAAAACTGTTTTTT.

This clonotype was observed at least ten times. The rearrangement uses TRBV20-1 and TRBJ2-3; 9 bases map to TRBD2. CDR1 and CDR2 (germline): DFQATT, SNEGSKA (reference sequence). This CDR3 is 14 amino acids long. Trimming cost V 1 base and J 4 bases; bases outside gene matches: 3. The CDR3 coding sequence is TGCAGTGCTAGAGTAGCGGGAGCGTCAGATACGCAGTATTTT. Its translation: CSARVAGASDTQYF.

This chain uses TRBV5-1 with TRBJ1-1, with TRBD1 as a possible D gene (5 bases). Germline CDR1 and CDR2: SGHRS and YFSETQ. Deletions cut 2 bases from V and 1 base from J, with 9 bases between. This CDR3 is 14 amino acids long. The CDR3 sequence: CASSFDGGNTEAFF. The CDR3 DNA sequence: TGCGCCAGCAGCTTCGACGGGGGGAACACTGAAGCTTTCTTT.

In its sample, this clonotype was seen many times. V is TRBV4-1 and J is TRBJ1-3; D is undetermined. V lost 4 bases and J lost 0, with 22 bases in between. CDR1 is MGHRA and CDR2 is YSYEKL in the germline V gene. This CDR3 spans 19 amino acids. CDR3 sequence: CASSPPPFTGISSGNTIYF. The CDR3 DNA reads as TGCGCCAGCAGCCCCCCTCCTTTCACCGGAATAAGCTCTGGAAACACCATATATTTT.

Only a few counts were recorded for this clonotype. The chain recombines TRBV7-9 with TRBJ1-2; 7 bases are shared with TRBD1. Germline values: CDR1 SEHNR, CDR2 FQNEAQ (reference sequence). The CDR3 contains 14 residues. V lost 5 bases and J lost 2; bases outside the gene matches: 5. The CDR3 spells CASSVGTVNYGYTF. CDR3 nucleotides: TGTGCCAGCAGCGTCGGGACAGTGAACTATGGCTACACCTTC.

This clonotype was observed at least ten times. The V call is TRBV5-1, the J call TRBJ2-5; D is undetermined. The CDR3 loop spans 14 amino acids. From germline, CDR1 is SGHRS and CDR2 YFSETQ. V was shortened by 0 bases and J by 0 bases, with 6 bases between the two germline ends. The CDR3 spells CASSLGRNQETQYF. For the CDR3, the DNA is TGCGCCAGCAGCTTGGGTAGGAACCAAGAGACCCAGTACTTC. Looking up the rest from reference TRBV5-1 and TRBJ2-5 gives the full variable domain: KAGVTQTPRYLIKTRGQQVTLSCSPISGHRSVSWYQQTPGQGLQFLFEYFSETQRNKGNFPGRFSGRQFSNSRSEMNVSTLELGDSALYLCASSLGRNQETQYFGPGTRLLVL.

The table lists this clonotype with many counts. The chain recombines TRBV4-1 with TRBJ2-5; TRBD2 matches at 7 bases. The CDR3 is made up of 13 amino acids. The trim removed 4 bases at V and 4 bases at J, leaving 3 bases unmatched. Germline V gene lookup returns CDR1 MGHRA and CDR2 YSYEKL. CDR3 nucleotides: TGCGCCAGCAGCCGACTAGCAGCAGAGACCCAGTACTTC. Translated, it gives CASSRLAAETQYF.

The chain combines TRBV29-1 with TRBJ2-6, with D perhaps being TRBD1 or TRBD2 (5 bases each). V gave up 7 bases and J gave up 0 bases, with 16 bases separating them. Germline V gene sequence: CDR1 SQVTM, CDR2 ANQGSEA. The CDR3 has 16 amino acids. This chain's CDR3 is CSATTERGSGANVLTF. Here the CDR3 DNA reads TGCAGCGCGACGACAGAACGGGGCTCTGGGGCCAACGTCCTGACTTTC.

This sequence joins TRBV5-1 and TRBJ2-6; D might be TRBD2 (6 bases). This CDR3 contains 16 residues. Germline V gene sequence: CDR1 SGHRS, CDR2 YFSETQ. V lost 0 bases to trimming and J lost 0 bases, with 7 bases between them. In DNA form, the CDR3 reads TGCGCCAGCAGCTTGGCGCGGGACTCTGGGGCCAACGTCCTGACTTTC. Amino acids: CASSLARDSGANVLTF.

This clonotype was seen ten or more times. The genes are TRBV27 and TRBJ2-1, with D perhaps being TRBD1 or TRBD2 (5 bases each). V was shortened by 3 bases and J by 7 bases, with 13 bases between the two germline ends. From germline, CDR1 is MNHEY and CDR2 SMNVEV (reference sequence). The length of the CDR3 is 14 residues. CDR3 in DNA: TGTGCCAGCAGTTTGGGGACGTATGGGAATGAGCAGTTCTTC. This translates into CASSLGTYGNEQFF.

This clonotype was seen a handful of times. The chain links TRBV11-2 to TRBJ1-4, with 12 bases matching TRBD1. Germline CDR1 and CDR2: SGHAT and FQNNGV. The V segment lost 1 base and the J segment 8 bases; nucleotides outside the gene matches: 17. The CDR3 length is 20 residues. This chain's CDR3 is CASSLGGLGTGGRSREKLFF. The CDR3 coding sequence is TGTGCCAGCAGCTTAGGGGGGTTAGGGACAGGGGGCCGAAGTAGAGAAAAACTGTTTTTT. Looking up the rest from reference TRBV11-2 and TRBJ1-4 gives the full variable domain: EAGVAQSPRYKIIEKRQSVAFWCNPISGHATLYWYQQILGQGPKLLIQFQNNGVVDDSQLPKDRFSAERLKGVDSTLKIQPAKLEDSAVYLCASSLGGLGTGGRSREKLFFGSGTQLSVL.

The chain uses TRBV2 and TRBJ2-7, with 9 bases matching TRBD1. The CDR3 length is 15 residues. Germline CDR1 reads SNHLY; CDR2 reads FYNNEI. V gave up 8 bases and J gave up 13 bases; unmatched junction bases: 21. The CDR3 region is CASGKDLTGGAGGYF. The CDR3 DNA reads TGTGCCAGCGGAAAGGATCTTACAGGGGGCGCAGGTGGCTACTTC. The full variable domain, completed using reference TRBV2 and TRBJ2-7, is EPEVTQTPSHQVTQMGQEVILRCVPISNHLYFYWYRQILGQKVEFLVSFYNNEISEKSEIFDDQFSVERPDGSNFTLKIRSTKLEDSAMYFCASGKDLTGGAGGYFGPGTRLTVT.

This clonotype was detected ten times or more. This chain connects TRBV6-1 to TRBJ1-5; D is uncertain. Per the germline V gene, CDR1 is MNHNS and CDR2 is SASEGT. The CDR3 contains 15 residues. V was clipped by 0 bases and J by 9 bases, with 15 bases between them. Here the CDR3 reads CASSEARREGRPQHF. CDR3 sequence (DNA): TGTGCCAGCAGTGAAGCTCGTCGGGAAGGTAGGCCCCAGCATTTT.

This chain joins TRBV4-2 and TRBJ2-3; TRBD2 matches at 10 bases. Germline V CDR1 and CDR2: LGHNA, YNFKEQ. The J segment lost 0 bases and the V segment lost 2 bases, leaving 2 bases of the junction unmatched. The CDR3 extends over 16 amino acids. The CDR3 sequence: CASSQWTSGSTDTQYF. CDR3 DNA sequence: TGTGCCAGCAGCCAATGGACTAGCGGAAGCACAGATACGCAGTATTTT.

The rearrangement uses TRBV6-2 or TRBV6-3 and TRBJ1-2, with D uncertain. The germline gives CDR1 MNHEY, CDR2 SVGEGT. The V and J ends lost 5 bases and 4 bases respectively, with 11 bases between them. The CDR3 is 13 residues long. Here the CDR3 DNA reads TGTGCCAGCAGTAAGACGGCAACCTATGGCTACACCTTC. Protein: CASSKTATYGYTF.

A word on this clonotype: Just one base apart from a much larger clone, this may be a read error. The chain joins TRBV4-2 to TRBJ2-3, with D possibly being TRBD1 (6 bases). The CDR3 has 12 residues. Germline values: CDR1 LGHNA, CDR2 YNFKEQ. The CDR3 reads CASSQGTVTQYF. The CDR3 nucleotides read TGTGCCAGCAGCCAAGGGACAGTTACGCAGTATTTT.

This clonotype has a count of ten or more. This rearrangement joins TRBV6-2 or TRBV6-3 to TRBJ2-1; 11 nucleotides line up with TRBD1. V trimming: 8 bases; J trimming: 7 bases; junction bases outside the gene matches: 10. This CDR3 spans 15 amino acids. Germline assignment: CDR1 MNHEY and CDR2 SVGEGT. CDR3 region: CASGTRTGGRNEQFF. CDR3 bases: TGTGCCAGCGGAACCAGGACAGGGGGCCGAAATGAGCAGTTCTTC.

This clonotype was found a few times. The rearrangement uses TRBV5-4 and TRBJ2-2, with TRBD2 matching over 7 bases. CDR1 is SGHNT and CDR2 is YYREEE in the germline V gene (reference sequence). The length of the CDR3 is 15 residues. The V segment lost 4 bases and the J segment 4 bases; nucleotides outside the gene matches: 7. DNA for the CDR3: TGTGCCAGCAGCCGGCTGGGGGGGGTCACCGGGGAGCTGTTTTTT. Translated: CASSRLGGVTGELFF.

V and J are TRBV6-2 or TRBV6-3 and TRBJ1-4; D is undetermined. Germline V CDR1 and CDR2: MNHEY, SVGEGT. The CDR3 has 14 residues. With 6 bases removed from V and 7 bases from J, the gap between germline ends came to 15 bases. The CDR3 bases are TGTGCCAGCAGCTGGACCACGTCGGGTGAAAAACTGTTTTTT. Translation gives CASSWTTSGEKLFF.

The rearrangement links TRBV6-2 or TRBV6-3 to TRBJ2-5, with TRBD1 identical over 7 bases. V dropped 4 bases and J dropped 3; count of bases not matched to a gene: 8. The CDR3 has 15 residues. Per the germline V gene, CDR1 is MNHEY and CDR2 is SVGEGT. CDR3 sequence reads: CASSSGGRAEETQYF. The CDR3 region has the DNA TGTGCCAGCAGTTCAGGGGGAAGGGCCGAAGAGACCCAGTACTTC.